This TCR beta chain was retrieved from a study of blood T cell repertoires in COVID-19. Across the study: COVID-19 samples collected from the United States, Italy and Spain covered acute and convalescent phases. Sample material is recorded as cDNA or gDNA derived from T cells, B-cell-depleted T cells, or PBMCs.

Clinical history reported by participants formed the basis on which cohorts were assigned. Germline V lookup: CDR1 SGHAT, CDR2 FQNNGV. The CDR3 has 15 residues. V dropped 7 bases and J dropped 5; count of bases not matched to a gene: 11. Clones were sequenced by immunoSEQ multiplex PCR, and TCRdb holds only the in-frame ones, with some missing. The sample includes a few hundred thousand clones, roughly 90% of them seen just once. Sequenced material: PBMCs or T cells enriched from blood (not recorded which). V usage is TRBV11-2 and J usage is TRBJ2-1; 7 bases line up with TRBD2. The TCR originated in a woman aged 25 to 39 who had been exposed to COVID-19. In nucleotides, the CDR3 is TGTGCCAGCACCCCCGGGGCTAGCGGCCACAATGAGCAGTTCTTC. This sequence encodes CASTPGASGHNEQFF.